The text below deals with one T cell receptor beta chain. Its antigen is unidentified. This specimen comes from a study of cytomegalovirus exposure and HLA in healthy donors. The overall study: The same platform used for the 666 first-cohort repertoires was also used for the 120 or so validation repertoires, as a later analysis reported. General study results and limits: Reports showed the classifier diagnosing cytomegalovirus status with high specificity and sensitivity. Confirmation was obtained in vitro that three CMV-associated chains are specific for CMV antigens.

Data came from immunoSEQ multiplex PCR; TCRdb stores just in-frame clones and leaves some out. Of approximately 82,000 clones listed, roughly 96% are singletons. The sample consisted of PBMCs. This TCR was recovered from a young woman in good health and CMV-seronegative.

The CDR3 region has the DNA TGTGCCAGCAGCTCGGACAGGGGAGCCGCCGGCCGATACGAGCAGTACTTC. It translates to CASSSDRGAAGRYEQYF. The chain combines TRBV7-9 with TRBJ2-7; 9 nucleotides match TRBD1. Trimming took 4 bases from V and 4 from J; bases not matched to a gene: 14. CDR1 and CDR2 (germline): SEHNR, FQNEAQ (reference sequence). The CDR3 runs 17 residues.